Included here is one TCR beta chain sequence, with context. Its antigen is undetermined. Overall study results and limits: The larger cohort examined one V-J beta rearrangement, not whole repertoires.

Full-length variable regions came from constant-region reverse primers plus semi-nested Nested Universal Primer A PCR. TCRdb processed the 5' RACE reads anew with MiXCR; each CDR3 protein has one entry. Of tens of thousands of distinct CDR3 sequences listed, 26% are singletons. CDR3 length equals 14 residues. Between the trimmed V and J ends, which lost 5 bases and 0 bases, there was a span of 8 bases. Treg sorting used a CD4+CD25+CD127-/low gate. This sequence joins TRBV12-3 or TRBV12-4 and TRBJ1-3, with D hard to call. This TCR derives from a female donor with breast cancer. Sequencing was done on a sample of tumor-infiltrating Tregs sorted from the breast tumor. The DNA for the CDR3 is TGTGCCAGCAGTATGACTCACTCTGGAAACACCATATATTTT. This encodes CASSMTHSGNTIYF.